Shown below are 6 T cell receptor beta chains from a single sample sequenced in a study of T-cell reconstitution after alpha-beta-depleted transplantation in children. A TCRbeta library incorporating unique molecular identifiers was prepared. Each CDR3 protein is one row after TCRdb ran MiXCR on the PCR reads. The data hold hundreds of thousands of distinct CDR3 sequences, with over 9.5% observed a single time. The specimen was PBMCs, collected before TCRalphabeta/CD19-depleted stem cell transplant. Source of these receptors: a child between 2 and 9 years old with inherited bone marrow failure, due to receive a stem cell transplant.

This clonotype was detected many times. The chain uses TRBV4-3 and TRBJ2-7; D uncertain. Germline loops: CDR1 LGHNA, CDR2 YSLEER. V lost 0 bases and J 3 bases, leaving 12 bases between the germline ends. The CDR3 has 15 residues. This chain's CDR3 is CASSQDTGTSYEQYF. CDR3 nucleotide sequence: TGCGCCAGCAGCCAAGATACTGGAACAAGCTACGAGCAGTACTTC.

This clonotype has a count of ten or more. This chain joins TRBV28 and TRBJ2-1; 7 nucleotides line up with TRBD2. The CDR3 totals 13 residues. With 4 bases clipped from V and 10 bases from J, the junction kept 7 bases outside the gene matches. CDR1 is MDHEN and CDR2 is SYDVKM in the germline V gene. Written as DNA, the CDR3 is TGTGCCAGCAGTTCCTCCGGGAGGAGGGAGCAGTTCTTC. Its protein is CASSSSGRREQFF.

A word on this clonotype: One junction end does not reproduce the germline sequence, and a read error may be involved. The chain carries TRBV5-1 and TRBJ2-1; D call uncertain. The length of the CDR3 is 14 residues. CDR1 and CDR2 (germline): SGHRS, YFSETQ. In nucleotides, the CDR3 is TGCGCCAGCAGCTTGCTTTCCTCCCACAATGAGCAGTTCTTC. It yields the protein CASSLLSSHNEQFF.

The rearrangement joins TRBV6-2 or TRBV6-3 to TRBJ1-2, with D tentatively TRBD1 (5 bases). Germline CDR1 and CDR2: MNHEY and SVGEGT. The CDR3 has 13 amino acids. V lost 8 bases, J lost 6 bases, and 16 bases lay in between. The CDR3 DNA reads TGTGCCAGCGGAAGGGGAGTAACGGATGGCTACACCTTC. Translating it yields CASGRGVTDGYTF.

V and J are TRBV29-1 and TRBJ2-7, with D possibly matching TRBD2 (5 bases). Trimming stripped 3 bases from V and 7 bases from J, with 25 bases between. The CDR3 sequence is 16 residues long. In germline, CDR1 is SQVTM, CDR2 ANQGSEA. CDR3 coding DNA: TGCAGCGTTGAGTTAGGGTCGGCTAATCGGGGTTTGGAGCAGTACTTC. It is translated as CSVELGSANRGLEQYF.

Many counts were recorded for this clonotype. The chain is built from TRBV9 and TRBJ2-1, with 12 bases matching TRBD2. This CDR3 is 15 amino acids long. V lost 3 bases to trimming and J lost 8 bases; unmatched junction nucleotides: 6. Germline values: CDR1 SGDLS, CDR2 YYNGEE. CDR3 protein: CASSARLAGDHEQFF. CDR3 DNA: TGTGCCAGCAGCGCCCGACTAGCGGGAGATCATGAGCAGTTCTTC.